The rows below give T cell receptor beta chains drawn from one sample of a study of cytomegalovirus exposure and HLA in healthy donors. Method: immunoSEQ multiplex PCR; TCRdb's copy keeps in-frame clones and lacks some. The table records about 120,000 clones, 75% to 80% of them present only once. Input material: PBMCs. The source is a woman between 25 and 40 years old in good health and CMV-seropositive. Each CDR3 is given with its conserved first and last residue. The D gene is left open where the match is weak. Clone sizes are given selectively: once, few, many, or a class where the clone is expanded.

clone size,D gene,V gene,J gene,CDR3 DNA,CDR3 protein
-,-,TRBV28,TRBJ2-5,TGTGCCAGCAGTTCCCGAACTGAGACCCAGTACTTC,CASSSRTETQYF
-,-,TRBV7-7,TRBJ2-5,TGTGCCAGCAGCCGGCTGTCCGTCAGGGCCCAAGAGACCCAGTACTTC,CASSRLSVRAQETQYF
-,TRBD1,TRBV5-4,TRBJ1-2,TGTGCCAGCAGCCCCGCACAGGGGAACGGCTACACCTTC,CASSPAQGNGYTF
-,-,TRBV4-3,TRBJ2-1,TGCGCCAGCAGCCCGGGTGGATATGAGCAGTTCTTC,CASSPGGYEQFF
few,TRBD1,TRBV18,TRBJ1-1,TGTGCCAGCTCAGCGGGACAGGTGAACACTGAAGCTTTCTTT,CASSAGQVNTEAFF
-,-,TRBV2,TRBJ2-7,TGTGCCAGCAGTGACGGTGGGAGAGGCTACGAGCAGTACTTC,CASSDGGRGYEQYF
-,-,TRBV6-1,TRBJ1-5,TGTGCCAGCAGTGGCCGGACAGTTAGCAATCAGCCCCAGCATTTT,CASSGRTVSNQPQHF
-,TRBD1,TRBV4-1,TRBJ1-4,TGCGCCAGCAGCCGCGGACAGGGCGTCACTAATGAAAAACTGTTTTTT,CASSRGQGVTNEKLFF
-,TRBD1,TRBV4-1,TRBJ2-7,TGCGCCAGCAGTCCATCAGGGGGCATCCCCTACGAGCAGTACTTC,CASSPSGGIPYEQYF
-,TRBD1,TRBV30,TRBJ1-2,TGTGCCTGGAGTGTACGTAGAGACAGGGTGAGAGGAATTGATGGCTACACCTTC,CAWSVRRDRVRGIDGYTF
-,TRBD2,TRBV29-1,TRBJ2-2,TGCAGCGTTTACCTCCTAGCGGGGGGGCTGAGCACCGGGGAGCTGTTTTTT,CSVYLLAGGLSTGELFF
-,TRBD1,TRBV5-1,TRBJ1-6,TGCGCCAGCAGCCCTGGACAGGGCGGATATTCACCCCTCCACTTT,CASSPGQGGYSPLHF
-,-,TRBV4-3,TRBJ1-3,TGCGCCAGCAGCCAAGTGGGGCAGCTCTCTGGAAACACCATATATTTT,CASSQVGQLSGNTIYF
-,-,TRBV6-5,TRBJ2-5,TGTGCCAGCAGTTACTCGCGCATAGATTCCCAAGAGACCCAGTACTTC,CASSYSRIDSQETQYF
-,-,TRBV15,TRBJ2-2,TGTGCCACCAGCAGAGAGGGGGGGCCTATCGAGACGGGGGAGCTGTTTTTT,CATSREGGPIETGELFF
-,TRBD2,TRBV18,TRBJ2-3,TGTGCCAGCTCACCACTAGCGGGGGGCACAGATACGCAGTATTTT,CASSPLAGGTDTQYF